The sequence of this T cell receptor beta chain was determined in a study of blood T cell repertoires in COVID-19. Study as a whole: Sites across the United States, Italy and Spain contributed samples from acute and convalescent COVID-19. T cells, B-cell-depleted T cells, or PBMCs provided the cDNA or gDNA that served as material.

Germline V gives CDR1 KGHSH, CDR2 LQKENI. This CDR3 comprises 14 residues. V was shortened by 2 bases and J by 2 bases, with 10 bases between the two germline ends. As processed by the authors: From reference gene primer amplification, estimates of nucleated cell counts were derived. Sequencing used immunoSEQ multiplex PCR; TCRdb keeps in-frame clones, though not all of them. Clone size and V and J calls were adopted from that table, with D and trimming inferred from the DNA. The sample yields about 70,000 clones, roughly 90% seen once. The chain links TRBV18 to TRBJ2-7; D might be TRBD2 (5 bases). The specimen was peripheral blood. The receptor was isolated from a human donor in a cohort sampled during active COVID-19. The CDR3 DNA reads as TGTGCCAGCTCACCAGACACTAGAACCTACGAGCAGTACTTC. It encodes CASSPDTRTYEQYF.